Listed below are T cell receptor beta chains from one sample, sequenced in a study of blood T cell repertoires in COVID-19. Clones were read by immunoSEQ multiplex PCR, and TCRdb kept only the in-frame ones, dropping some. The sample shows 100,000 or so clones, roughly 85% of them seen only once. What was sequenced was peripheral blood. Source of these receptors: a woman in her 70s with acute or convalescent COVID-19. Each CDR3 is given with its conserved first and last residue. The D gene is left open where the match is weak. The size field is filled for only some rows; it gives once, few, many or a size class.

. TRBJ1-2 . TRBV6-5 CANDLPGDPYGYTF TGTGCCAACGACCTTCCAGGGGACCCATATGGCTACACCTTC
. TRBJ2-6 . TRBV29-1 CSVTSRQDQSSGANVLTF TGCAGCGTTACCTCCCGACAGGACCAAAGCTCTGGGGCCAACGTCCTGACTTTC
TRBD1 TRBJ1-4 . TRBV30 CAAKGAGEKLFF TGTGCCGCCAAGGGGGCAGGTGAAAAACTGTTTTTT
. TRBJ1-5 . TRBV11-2 CASSLGPRNQPQHF TGTGCCAGCAGCTTAGGTCCCAGGAATCAGCCCCAGCATTTT
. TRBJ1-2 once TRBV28 CASSFPSGTSHGYTF TGTGCCAGCAGTTTCCCCTCGGGGACTAGCCATGGCTACACCTTC
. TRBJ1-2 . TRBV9 CASSVVNSLVGYTF TGTGCCAGCAGCGTAGTAAACAGTCTCGTTGGCTACACCTTC
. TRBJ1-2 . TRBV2 CASSQGIYGYTF TGTGCCAGCAGTCAGGGGATCTATGGCTACACCTTC
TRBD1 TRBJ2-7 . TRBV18 CASSTDRTSYEQYF TGTGCCAGCTCGACGGACAGGACCTCCTACGAGCAGTACTTC
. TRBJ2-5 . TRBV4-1 CASSQWRGETQYF TGCGCCAGCAGCCAATGGAGAGGAGAGACCCAGTACTTC
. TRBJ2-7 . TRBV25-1 CASSADRSSYEQYF TGTGCCAGCAGTGCAGACAGGAGCTCCTACGAGCAGTACTTC
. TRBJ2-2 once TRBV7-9 CASSRRENTGELFF TGTGCCAGCAGCCGACGGGAGAACACCGGGGAGCTGTTTTTT
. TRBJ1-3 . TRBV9 CASSSSPGNTIYF TGTGCCAGCAGCTCCTCCCCTGGAAACACCATATATTTT
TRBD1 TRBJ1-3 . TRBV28 CASSLGGGQGAGNTIYF TGTGCCAGCAGTCTAGGGGGAGGACAGGGGGCTGGAAACACCATATATTTT
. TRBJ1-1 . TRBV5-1 CASSLGGGKDTEAFF TGCGCCAGCAGCTTGGGAGGAGGGAAGGACACTGAAGCTTTCTTT
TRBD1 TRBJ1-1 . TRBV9 CASSAPGQGSNTEAFF TGTGCCAGCAGCGCGCCGGGACAGGGGTCTAACACTGAAGCTTTCTTT
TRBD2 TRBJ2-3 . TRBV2 CASRGGISTDTQYF TGTGCCAGCAGGGGGGGGATAAGCACAGATACGCAGTATTTT
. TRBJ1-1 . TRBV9 CASSALMNTETFF TGTGCCAGCAGCGCACTAATGAACACTGAAACTTTCTTT
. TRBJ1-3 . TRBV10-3 CAISESGLAGSGNTIYF TGTGCCATCAGTGAGTCAGGATTAGCAGGGTCCGGAAACACCATATATTTT
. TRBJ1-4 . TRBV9 CASSPRTLLGGESNEKLFF TGTGCCAGCAGCCCAAGGACACTCCTAGGGGGGGAATCTAATGAAAAACTGTTTTTT
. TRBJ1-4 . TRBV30 CAWSVRREVNEKLFF TGTGCCTGGAGTGTACGTCGGGAAGTTAATGAAAAACTGTTTTTT
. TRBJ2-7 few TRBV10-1 CASSEMGQPYEQYF TGCGCCAGCAGTGAAATGGGCCAGCCCTACGAGCAGTACTTC
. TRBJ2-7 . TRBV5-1 CASSIQVPYEQYF TGCGCCAGCAGTATTCAGGTCCCCTACGAGCAGTACTTC
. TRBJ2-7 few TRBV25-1 CASSDSHDGKRYF TGTGCCAGCAGTGATTCACACGACGGGAAAAGGTACTTC
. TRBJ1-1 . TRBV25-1 CASSEWQYTEAFF TGTGCCAGCAGTGAATGGCAGTACACTGAAGCTTTCTTT
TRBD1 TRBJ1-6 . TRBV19 CASKTGGGTDSPLHF TGTGCCAGTAAGACAGGGGGCGGCACGGATTCACCCCTCCACTTT
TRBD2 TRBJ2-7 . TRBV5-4 CASSSVVSGGAPIHEQYF TGTGCCAGCAGCTCCGTAGTCAGCGGGGGGGCACCGATCCACGAGCAGTACTTC
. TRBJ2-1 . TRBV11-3 CASSVSQGTGYNEQFF TGTGCCAGCAGCGTCTCACAGGGAACGGGTTACAATGAGCAGTTCTTC
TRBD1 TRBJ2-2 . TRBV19 CASSEGTGRAGELFF TGTGCCAGTAGTGAGGGGACAGGGCGAGCCGGGGAGCTGTTTTTT
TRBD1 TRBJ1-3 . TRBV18 CASSPGQPISGNTIYF TGTGCCAGCTCACCGGGACAGCCAATCTCTGGAAACACCATATATTTT
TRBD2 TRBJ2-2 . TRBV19 CASSIRVAGGAGELFF TGTGCCAGTAGTATTCGGGTGGCGGGGGGAGCCGGGGAGCTGTTTTTT
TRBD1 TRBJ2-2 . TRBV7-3 CASSLMQGAKTGELFF TGTGCCAGCAGCTTAATGCAGGGGGCGAAGACCGGGGAGCTGTTTTTT
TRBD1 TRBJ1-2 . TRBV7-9 CASSVSGQGYGYTF TGTGCCAGCAGCGTCAGTGGACAGGGGTATGGCTACACCTTC
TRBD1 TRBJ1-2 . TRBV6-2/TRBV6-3 CASSYGTEGYTF TGTGCCAGCAGTTACGGGACAGAAGGCTACACCTTC
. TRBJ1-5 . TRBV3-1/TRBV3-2 CASSLTERQPQHF TGTGCCAGCAGCTTGACAGAGCGTCAGCCCCAGCATTTT
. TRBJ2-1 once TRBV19 CASSILSGSSYNEQFF TGTGCCAGTAGTATACTTTCCGGGAGCTCCTACAATGAGCAGTTCTTC
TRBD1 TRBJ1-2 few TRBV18 CASSSMDRENGYTF TGTGCCAGCTCATCGATGGACAGGGAGAATGGCTACACCTTC
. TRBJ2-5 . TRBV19 CASSMGARSQKETQYF TGTGCCAGTAGTATGGGGGCTCGATCCCAAAAAGAGACCCAGTACTTC
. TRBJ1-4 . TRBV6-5 CASSYRGTHEKLFF TGTGCCAGCAGTTATCGCGGCACCCACGAAAAACTGTTTTTT
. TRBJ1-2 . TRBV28 CASSFREERDGYTF TGTGCCAGCAGTTTCAGGGAGGAAAGGGATGGCTACACCTTC
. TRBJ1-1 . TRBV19 CASSIDPQGRAFF TGTGCCAGTAGTATAGATCCCCAGGGAAGAGCTTTCTTT
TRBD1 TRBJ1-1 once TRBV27 CASSFFYDRVRMNTEAFF TGTGCCAGCAGTTTCTTCTATGACAGGGTCCGGATGAACACTGAAGCTTTCTTT
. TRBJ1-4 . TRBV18 CASSPPGGGESKLFF TGTGCCAGCTCACCACCCGGGGGAGGGGAGTCAAAACTGTTTTTT
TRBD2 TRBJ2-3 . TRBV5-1 CASSLRLAAPPGTDTQYF TGCGCCAGCAGCTTGCGGCTAGCGGCACCCCCCGGCACAGATACGCAGTATTTT
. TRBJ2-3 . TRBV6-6 CASSQEGAIGTQYF TGTGCCAGCAGCCAGGAAGGGGCGATTGGAACGCAGTATTTT
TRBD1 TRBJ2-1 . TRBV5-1 CASSLEGRTGGFGEQFF TGCGCCAGCAGCTTGGAAGGACGGACAGGGGGCTTCGGTGAGCAGTTCTTC
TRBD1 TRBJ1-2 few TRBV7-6 CASSLLPQGVRDGYTF TGTGCCAGCAGCTTACTCCCACAGGGGGTGAGGGATGGCTACACCTTC
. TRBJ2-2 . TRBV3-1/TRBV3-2 CASSLRQDSRGELFF TGTGCCAGCAGCCTGCGACAGGACTCTCGCGGGGAGCTGTTTTTT
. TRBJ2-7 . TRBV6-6 CASSLGDSSYEQYF TGTGCCAGCAGCCTCGGGGACTCCTCCTACGAGCAGTACTTC
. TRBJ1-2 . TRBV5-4 CASSWGGSYGYTF TGTGCCAGCAGCTGGGGGGGTAGCTATGGCTACACCTTC
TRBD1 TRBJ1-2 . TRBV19 CASSIGGTANYGYTF TGTGCCAGTAGTATAGGAGGGACAGCTAACTATGGCTACACCTTC
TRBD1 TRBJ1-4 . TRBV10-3 CAISSFGQGATNEKLFF TGTGCCATCAGTAGTTTCGGACAGGGTGCAACTAATGAAAAACTGTTTTTT
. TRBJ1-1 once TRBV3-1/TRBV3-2 CASRGPQGRTEAFF TGTGCCAGCCGTGGGCCGCAGGGCCGTACTGAAGCTTTCTTT
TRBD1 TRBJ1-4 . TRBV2 CASRRGRGTDEKLFF TGTGCCAGCAGGAGGGGACGAGGGACAGACGAAAAACTGTTTTTT
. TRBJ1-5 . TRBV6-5 CASSVVQGSNQPQHF TGTGCCAGCAGCGTGGTACAGGGTAGCAATCAGCCCCAGCATTTT
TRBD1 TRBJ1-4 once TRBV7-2 CASSPTGANEKLFF TGTGCCAGCAGCCCGACAGGGGCTAATGAAAAACTGTTTTTT
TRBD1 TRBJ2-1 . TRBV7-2 CASSFRGDRGHEQFF TGTGCCAGCAGCTTCAGAGGGGACAGGGGCCATGAGCAGTTCTTC
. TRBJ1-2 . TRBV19 CASSIGRVSYGYTF TGTGCCAGTAGTATAGGCAGGGTGTCCTATGGCTACACCTTC
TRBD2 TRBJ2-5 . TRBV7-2 CASSLARSGGQETQYF TGTGCCAGCAGCTTAGCGCGTAGCGGGGGTCAAGAGACCCAGTACTTC